The following is a TCR beta chain sequence with its context. This PCR relied on a set of 60 Vbeta primers and 13 Jbeta primers. Repertoires were generated with immunoSEQ multiplex PCR, while TCRdb's copy carries only in-frame clones and drops some. There are tens of thousands of clones in the sample; approximately 70% occur only once, and 13% to 15% lies in the top ten. The sample belongs to a study of cytomegalovirus exposure and HLA in healthy donors. The receptor was derived from a male donor in good health and CMV-seropositive. Source material: PBMCs.

In DNA, the CDR3 is TGTGCCAGCAGTAGGGGGTCTGGGGCCAACGTCCTGACTTTC. Residues: CASSRGSGANVLTF. The J gene is TRBJ2-6, the V gene TRBV6-1; D may be TRBD1 (6 bases). Deletions cut 5 bases from V and 1 base from J, with 6 bases between. This CDR3 is built from 14 residues. CDR1 and CDR2 from the germline V gene are MNHNS and SASEGT.